The clone carrying this T cell receptor (beta chain) counts as medium-sized. Its antigen is unidentified. MiXCR, run by TCRdb on the 5' RACE reads, gives a single entry per CDR3 protein. The sample has 20,000 to 25,000 distinct CDR3 sequences; around 15% are singletons. These data originate in a study of neurological immune-mediated disorders. Trimming removed 2 bases at V and 5 bases at J, with 15 bases between. The germline gives CDR1 SGHVS, CDR2 FQNEAQ. This CDR3 has 15 amino acids. Study results and caveats: The study phylogenetically grouped the repertoires of 18 of 34 multiple sclerosis patients into one related-CDR3 cluster, a possible signature. The absence of shared CDR3 amino acid sequences among expanded clones across subjects suggests private repertoires in all groups.

Sequencing was carried out using CD8+ T cells from blood. The chain joins TRBV7-8 to TRBJ1-1; D may be TRBD1 (6 bases). The clonotype was recovered from a woman aged 18-30 years with multiple sclerosis. The CDR3 region has the DNA TGTGCCAGCAGCTTATTTGAGGGGGTTTTTACTGAAGCTTTCTTT. It codes for CASSLFEGVFTEAFF.